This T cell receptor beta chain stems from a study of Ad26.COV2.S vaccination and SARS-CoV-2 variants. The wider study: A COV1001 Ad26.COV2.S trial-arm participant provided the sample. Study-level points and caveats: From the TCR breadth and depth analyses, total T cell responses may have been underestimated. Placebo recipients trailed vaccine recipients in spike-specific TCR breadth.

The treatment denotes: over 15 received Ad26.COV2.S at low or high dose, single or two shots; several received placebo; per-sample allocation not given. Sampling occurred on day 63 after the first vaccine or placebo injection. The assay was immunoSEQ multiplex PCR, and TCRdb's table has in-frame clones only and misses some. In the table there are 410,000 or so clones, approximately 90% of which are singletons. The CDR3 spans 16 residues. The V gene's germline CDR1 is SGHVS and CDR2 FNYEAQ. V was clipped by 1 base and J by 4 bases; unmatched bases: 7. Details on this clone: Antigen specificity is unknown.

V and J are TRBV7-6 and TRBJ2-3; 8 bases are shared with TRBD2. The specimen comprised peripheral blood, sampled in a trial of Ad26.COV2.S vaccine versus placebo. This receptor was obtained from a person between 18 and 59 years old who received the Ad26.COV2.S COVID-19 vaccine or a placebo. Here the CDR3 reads CASSLGSGRVPDTQYF. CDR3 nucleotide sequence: TGTGCCAGCAGCTTAGGCAGCGGGAGAGTCCCAGATACGCAGTATTTT.